This TCR beta chain was captured in a study of cytomegalovirus exposure and HLA in healthy donors. Points from the study as a whole: In a later analysis, TCR beta V- and J-gene trimming showed a link to a missense DCLRE1C variant.

In its sample, this clone was seen a few times. Antigen: not known. V was pared by 2 bases and J by 2 bases, with 15 bases between. Germline lookup yields CDR1 SGHDN and CDR2 FVKESK. This CDR3 spans 17 amino acids. The primer mix had 60 Vbeta and 13 Jbeta primers. Only in-frame clones appear in the TCRdb table, and some are missing; sequencing was by immunoSEQ multiplex PCR. The sample shows about 110,000 clones, less than 85% of them seen only once. This chain uses TRBV14 with TRBJ2-2, with D perhaps matching TRBD1 (6 bases). The origin of this receptor is a man aged 25-45 years in good health and CMV-seropositive. Specimen: PBMCs. The CDR3, as DNA: TGTGCCAGCAGCCAACACCGACTGGGGGCAAACACCGGGGAGCTGTTTTTT. This sequence encodes CASSQHRLGANTGELFF.